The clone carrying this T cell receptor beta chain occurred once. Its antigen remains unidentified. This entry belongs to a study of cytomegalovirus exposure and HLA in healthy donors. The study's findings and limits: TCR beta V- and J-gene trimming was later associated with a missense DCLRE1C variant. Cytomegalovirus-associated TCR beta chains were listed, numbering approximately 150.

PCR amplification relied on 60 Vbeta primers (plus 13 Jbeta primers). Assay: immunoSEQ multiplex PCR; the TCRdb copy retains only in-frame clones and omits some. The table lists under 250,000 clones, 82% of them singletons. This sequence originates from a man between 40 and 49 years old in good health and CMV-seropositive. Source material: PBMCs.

CDR3 nucleotides: TGTGCCAGCAGCTTACGGGGGGACGAGACCCAGTACTTC. Translation: CASSLRGDETQYF. The rearrangement links TRBV13 to TRBJ2-5; 7 nucleotides agree with TRBD2. The CDR3 consists of 13 residues. The V gene end was trimmed by 2 bases and the J gene end by 5 bases; junction bases not matched to a gene: 2. Germline V gives CDR1 PRHDT, CDR2 FYEKMQ (reference sequence). The complete variable domain, with remaining parts taken from reference TRBV13 and TRBJ2-5, reads AAGVIQSPRHLIKEKRETATLKCYPIPRHDTVYWYQQGPGQDPQFLISFYEKMQSDKGSIPDRFSAQQFSDYHSELNMSSLELGDSALYFCASSLRGDETQYFGPGTRLLVL.